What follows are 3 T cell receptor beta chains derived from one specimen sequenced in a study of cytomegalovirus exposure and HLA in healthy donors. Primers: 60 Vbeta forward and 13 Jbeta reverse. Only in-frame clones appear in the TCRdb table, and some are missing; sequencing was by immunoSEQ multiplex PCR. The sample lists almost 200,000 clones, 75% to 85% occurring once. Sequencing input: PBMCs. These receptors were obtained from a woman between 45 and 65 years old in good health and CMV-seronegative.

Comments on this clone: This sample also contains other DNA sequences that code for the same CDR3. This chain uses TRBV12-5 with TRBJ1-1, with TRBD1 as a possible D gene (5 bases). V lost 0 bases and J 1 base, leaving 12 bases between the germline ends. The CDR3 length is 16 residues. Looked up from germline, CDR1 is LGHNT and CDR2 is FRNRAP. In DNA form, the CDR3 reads TGTGCTAGTGGTTTGGTAGGGGAGGGGACGAACACTGAAGCTTTCTTT. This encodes CASGLVGEGTNTEAFF.

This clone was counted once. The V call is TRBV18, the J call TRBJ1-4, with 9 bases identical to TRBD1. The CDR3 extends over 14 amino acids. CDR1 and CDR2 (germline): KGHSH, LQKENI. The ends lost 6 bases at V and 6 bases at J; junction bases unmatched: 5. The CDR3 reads CASSTGQGHEKLFF. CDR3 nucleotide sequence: TGTGCCAGCTCCACGGGACAGGGTCATGAAAAACTGTTTTTT.

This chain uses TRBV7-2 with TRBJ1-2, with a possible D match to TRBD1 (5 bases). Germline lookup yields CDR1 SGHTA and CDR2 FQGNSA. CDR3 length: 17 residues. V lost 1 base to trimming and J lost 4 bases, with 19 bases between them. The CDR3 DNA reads TGTGCCAGCAGCTTAGAGGAGACACAGGCATTAACCTATGGCTACACCTTC. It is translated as CASSLEETQALTYGYTF.